This T cell receptor beta chain came from a study of human T cells and chemical hapten exposure. The time point was: patch test 1, 2 weeks after DPC sensitization. Specified treatment: therapeutic diphenylcyclopropenone sensitization with weekly scalp DPC. MiXCR was run by TCRdb on the RACE reads, yielding one entry per CDR3 protein. The sample contains 90,000 or so distinct CDR3 sequences, over 9.5% of which appear only once. This clonotype came up many times. The receptor's source is a man aged 35 to 55 with alopecia areata. Some clones in this sample may be carry-over from other donors' samples. Sequencing used whole blood, obtained in connection with sensitization to the hapten diphenylcyclopropenone (DPC).

CDR3 in amino acids: CSARFVNEQFF. CDR3 nucleotide sequence: TGCAGTGCTAGGTTCGTTAATGAGCAGTTCTTC. This rearrangement joins TRBV20-1 to TRBJ2-1; D gene unclear. Germline V gene data show CDR1 as DFQATT and CDR2 as SNEGSKA (reference sequence). The CDR3 has 11 amino acids. Trimming took off 3 bases at V and 7 bases at J, with 7 bases between the two ends.